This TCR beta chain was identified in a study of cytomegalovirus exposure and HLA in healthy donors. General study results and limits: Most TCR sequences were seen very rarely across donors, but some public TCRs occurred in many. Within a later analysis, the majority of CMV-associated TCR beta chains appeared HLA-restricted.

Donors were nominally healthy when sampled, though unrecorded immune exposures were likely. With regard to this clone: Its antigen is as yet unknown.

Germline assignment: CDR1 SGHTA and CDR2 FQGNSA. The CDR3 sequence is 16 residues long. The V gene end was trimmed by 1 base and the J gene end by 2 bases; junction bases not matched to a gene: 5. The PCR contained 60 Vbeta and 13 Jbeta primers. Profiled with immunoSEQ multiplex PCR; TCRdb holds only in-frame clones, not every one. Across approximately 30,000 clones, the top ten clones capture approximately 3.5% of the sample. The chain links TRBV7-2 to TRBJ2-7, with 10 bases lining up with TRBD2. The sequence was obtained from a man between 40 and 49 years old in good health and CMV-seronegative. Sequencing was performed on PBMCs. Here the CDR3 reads CASSLEGTSAAYEQYF. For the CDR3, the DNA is TGTGCCAGCAGCTTAGAGGGGACTAGCGCCGCCTACGAGCAGTACTTC.